This T cell receptor beta chain appears in the sequencing data of a study of identical twins. Overall study results and limits: Zero-insertion analyses might be partly confounded by invariant T cells like MAIT and iNKT.

About this clonotype: Its antigen is still unknown.

Germline CDR1 and CDR2: MNHEY and SVGAGI. Trimming left V 7 bases short and J 5 bases short, with 14 bases between. CDR3 length: 13 amino acids. Unique molecular identifiers were in the cDNA, with template-switch universal primer binding. TCRdb re-called the 5' RACE reads through MiXCR, storing one row per CDR3 protein. The sample gives around 340,000 distinct CDR3 sequences, about 12% of which show up once; more than 6% is in the top ten. With no exceptions, donors were healthy Caucasians. Separately, the same data were catalogued under a study of yellow fever vaccine responses in identical twins.

The J gene is TRBJ2-5, the V gene TRBV6-5, with D possibly TRBD1 on 5 matching bases. This receptor was identified in a young woman in good health. The sequenced sample consisted of CD8+ T cells sorted from blood. CDR3 nucleotides: TGTGCCAGCACTTGGGGCCGCCGGGAGACCCAGTACTTC. Translation: CASTWGRRETQYF.